This T cell receptor (beta chain) was found in a study of T cell clonality in common variable immunodeficiency. Overall study results and limits: CVID subjects showed higher TCRbeta clonality than healthy controls. What drives increased CVID clonality needs T cell subpopulation sequencing. Fewer TCRbeta clones were shared among CVID subjects than controls. In common variable immunodeficiency, TCR beta chains reportedly carried fewer deletions and N-nucleotide insertions.

Profiling relied on immunoSEQ multiplex PCR, and the TCRdb table lists in-frame clones only, not all of them. This repertoire includes about 15,000 clones. Per germline, CDR1 MNHNS and CDR2 SASEGT. V dropped 3 bases and J dropped 11 bases, with 11 bases sitting between them. The CDR3 consists of 13 residues. With regard to this clone: The antigen is not known. The read is 3 residues too short to cover the CDR3 end, so that end is filled in from the germline J gene.

Material for sequencing was peripheral blood mononuclear cells. This clonotype was sampled from a human donor with common variable immunodeficiency. The V call is TRBV6-1, the J call TRBJ1-6; D unclear. The CDR3 loop is CASSENTGTPLHF. The DNA read from the CDR3 is TGTGCCAGCAGTGAGAACACGGGGACACCC.